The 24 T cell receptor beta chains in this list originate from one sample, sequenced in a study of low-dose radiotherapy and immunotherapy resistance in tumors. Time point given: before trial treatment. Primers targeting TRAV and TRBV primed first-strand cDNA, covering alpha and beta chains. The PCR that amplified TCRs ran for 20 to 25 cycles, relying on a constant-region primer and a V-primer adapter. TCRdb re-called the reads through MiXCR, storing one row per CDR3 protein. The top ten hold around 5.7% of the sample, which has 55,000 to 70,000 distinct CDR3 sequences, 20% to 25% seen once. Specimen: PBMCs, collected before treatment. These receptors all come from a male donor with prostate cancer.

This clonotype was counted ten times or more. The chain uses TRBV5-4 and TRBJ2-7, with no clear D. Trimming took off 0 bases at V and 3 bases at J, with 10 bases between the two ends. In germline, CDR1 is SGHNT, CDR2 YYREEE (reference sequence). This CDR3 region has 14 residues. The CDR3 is CASSLDNGFYEQYF. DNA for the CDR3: TGTGCCAGCAGCTTGGATAATGGTTTCTACGAGCAGTACTTC. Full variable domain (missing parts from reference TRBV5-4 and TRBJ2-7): ETGVTQSPTHLIKTRGQQVTLRCSSQSGHNTVSWYQQALGQGPQFIFQYYREEENGRGNFPPRFSGLQFPNYSSELNVNALELDDSALYLCASSLDNGFYEQYFGPGTRLTVT.

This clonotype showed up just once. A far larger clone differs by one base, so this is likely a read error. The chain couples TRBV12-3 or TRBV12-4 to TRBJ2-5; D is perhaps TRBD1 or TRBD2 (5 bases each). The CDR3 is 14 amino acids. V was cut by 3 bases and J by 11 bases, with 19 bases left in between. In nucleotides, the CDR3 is TGTGCCAGCAGTTTGGGACGGGTCGTTAATGAGCAGTACTTC. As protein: CASSLGRVVNEQYF.

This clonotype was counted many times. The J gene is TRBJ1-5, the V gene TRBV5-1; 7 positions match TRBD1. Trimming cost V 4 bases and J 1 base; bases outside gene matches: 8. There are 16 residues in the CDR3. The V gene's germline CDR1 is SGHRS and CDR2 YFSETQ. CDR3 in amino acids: CASSPGQAGSNQPQHF. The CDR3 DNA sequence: TGCGCCAGCAGCCCCGGACAGGCCGGGAGCAATCAGCCCCAGCATTTT.

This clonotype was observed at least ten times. Here the CDR3 reads CSVARSGANVLTF. The CDR3 region has the DNA TGCAGCGTTGCACGCTCTGGGGCCAACGTCCTGACTTTC. The chain has TRBV29-1 and TRBJ2-6; D is unclear. V shed 4 bases and J shed 0 bases, with 4 bases lying between them. The CDR3 extends over 13 amino acids. Germline CDR1 is SQVTM and CDR2 is ANQGSEA.

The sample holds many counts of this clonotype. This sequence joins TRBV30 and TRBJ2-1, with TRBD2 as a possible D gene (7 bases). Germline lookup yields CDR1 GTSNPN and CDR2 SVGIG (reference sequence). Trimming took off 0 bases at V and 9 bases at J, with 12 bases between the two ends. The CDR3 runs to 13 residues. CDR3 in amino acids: CAWSVTGRAEQFF. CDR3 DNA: TGTGCCTGGAGTGTCACAGGGAGGGCTGAGCAGTTCTTC.

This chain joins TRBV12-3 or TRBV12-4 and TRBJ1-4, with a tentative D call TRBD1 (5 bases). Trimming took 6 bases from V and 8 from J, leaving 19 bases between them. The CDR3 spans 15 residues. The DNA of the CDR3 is TGTGCCAGCAGAAGAGGTCAGGGCCGGGAGGAAAAACTGTTTTTT. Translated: CASRRGQGREEKLFF.

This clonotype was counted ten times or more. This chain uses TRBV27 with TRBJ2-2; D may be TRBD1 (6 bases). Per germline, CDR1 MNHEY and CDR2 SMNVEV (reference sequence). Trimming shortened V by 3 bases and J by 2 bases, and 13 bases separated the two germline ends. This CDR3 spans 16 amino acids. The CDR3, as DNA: TGTGCCAGCAGTTTGCCTCCGGGACATAACACCGGGGAGCTGTTTTTT. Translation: CASSLPPGHNTGELFF.

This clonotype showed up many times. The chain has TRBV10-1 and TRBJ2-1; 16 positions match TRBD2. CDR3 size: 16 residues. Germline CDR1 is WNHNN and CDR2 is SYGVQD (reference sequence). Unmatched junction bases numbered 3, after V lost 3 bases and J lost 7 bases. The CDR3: CASSDGTSGRGNEQFF. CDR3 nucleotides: TGCGCCAGCAGTGACGGGACTAGCGGGAGGGGAAATGAGCAGTTCTTC.

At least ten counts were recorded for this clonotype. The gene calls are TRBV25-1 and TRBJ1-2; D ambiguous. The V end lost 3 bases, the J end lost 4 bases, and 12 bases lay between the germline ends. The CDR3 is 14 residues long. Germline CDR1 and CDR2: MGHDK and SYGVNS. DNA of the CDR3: TGTGCCAGCAGTGATGACAAGCGGGTCTATGGCTACACCTTC. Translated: CASSDDKRVYGYTF.

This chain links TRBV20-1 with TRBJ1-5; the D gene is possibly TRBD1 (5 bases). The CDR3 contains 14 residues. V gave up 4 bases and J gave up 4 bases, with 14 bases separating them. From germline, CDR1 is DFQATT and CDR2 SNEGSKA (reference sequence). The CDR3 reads CSAKSTEGNQPQHF. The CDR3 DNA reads TGCAGTGCTAAATCCACTGAGGGGAATCAGCCCCAGCATTTT.

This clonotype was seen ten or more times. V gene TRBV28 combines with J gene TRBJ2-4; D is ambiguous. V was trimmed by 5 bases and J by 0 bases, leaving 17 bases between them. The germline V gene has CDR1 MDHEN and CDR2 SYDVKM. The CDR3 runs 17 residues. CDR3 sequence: CASSPPRVELAKNIQYF. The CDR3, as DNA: TGTGCCAGCAGTCCACCTAGGGTGGAGCTAGCCAAAAACATTCAGTACTTC.

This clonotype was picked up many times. This CDR3 reads CASSLLGSGELFF. The CDR3 nucleotides read TGTGCCAGCAGCCTCCTAGGGTCCGGGGAGCTGTTTTTT. This rearrangement joins TRBV3-1 to TRBJ2-2; D gene ambiguous. There are 13 residues in the CDR3. Germline CDR1 and CDR2: LGHDT and YNNKEL (reference sequence). With 4 bases removed from V and 6 bases from J, the gap between germline ends came to 9 bases.

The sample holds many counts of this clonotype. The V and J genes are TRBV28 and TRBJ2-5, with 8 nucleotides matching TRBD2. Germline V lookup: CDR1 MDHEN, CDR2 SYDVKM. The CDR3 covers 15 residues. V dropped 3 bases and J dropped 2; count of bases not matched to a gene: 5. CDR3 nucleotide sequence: TGTGCCAGCAGTTTGGGCGGGAGGCAACAAGAGACCCAGTACTTC. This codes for CASSLGGRQQETQYF.

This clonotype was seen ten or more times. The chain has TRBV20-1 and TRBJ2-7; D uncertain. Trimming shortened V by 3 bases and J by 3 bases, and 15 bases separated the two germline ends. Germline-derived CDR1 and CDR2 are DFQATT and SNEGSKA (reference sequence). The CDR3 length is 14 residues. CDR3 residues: CSARSPSLSYEQYF. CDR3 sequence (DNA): TGCAGTGCTAGGAGTCCGAGTCTAAGCTACGAGCAGTACTTC.

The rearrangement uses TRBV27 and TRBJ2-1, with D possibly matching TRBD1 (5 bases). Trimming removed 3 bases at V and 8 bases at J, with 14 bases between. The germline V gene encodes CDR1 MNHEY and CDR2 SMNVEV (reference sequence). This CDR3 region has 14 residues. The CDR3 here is CASSLLRGKDEQFF. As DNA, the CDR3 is TGTGCCAGCAGTTTGCTTAGGGGCAAGGATGAGCAGTTCTTC.

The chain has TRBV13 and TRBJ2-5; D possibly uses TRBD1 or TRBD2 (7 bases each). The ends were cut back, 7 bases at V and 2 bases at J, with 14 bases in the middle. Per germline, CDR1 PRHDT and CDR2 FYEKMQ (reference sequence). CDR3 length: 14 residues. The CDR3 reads CASTQGEGQETQYF. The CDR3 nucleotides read TGTGCCAGCACTCAGGGGGAGGGACAAGAGACCCAGTACTTC.

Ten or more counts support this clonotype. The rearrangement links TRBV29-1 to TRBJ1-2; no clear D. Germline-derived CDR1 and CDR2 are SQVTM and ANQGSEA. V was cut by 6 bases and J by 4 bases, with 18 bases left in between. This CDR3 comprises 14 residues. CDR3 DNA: TGCAGCGTCGAAAAGGAAGGGCTGATCTATGGCTACACCTTC. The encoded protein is CSVEKEGLIYGYTF.

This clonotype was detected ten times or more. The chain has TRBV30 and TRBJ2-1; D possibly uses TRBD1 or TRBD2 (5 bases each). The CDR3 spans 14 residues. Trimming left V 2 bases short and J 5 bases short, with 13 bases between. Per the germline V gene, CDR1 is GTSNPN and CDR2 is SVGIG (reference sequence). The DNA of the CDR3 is TGTGCCTGGAGTTGGGGGACGACTAACAATGAGCAGTTCTTC. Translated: CAWSWGTTNNEQFF.

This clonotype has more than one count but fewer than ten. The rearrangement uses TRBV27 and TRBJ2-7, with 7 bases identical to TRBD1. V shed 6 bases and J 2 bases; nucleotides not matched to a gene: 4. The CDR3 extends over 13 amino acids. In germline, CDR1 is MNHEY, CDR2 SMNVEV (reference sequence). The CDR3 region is CASRGDSTYEQYF. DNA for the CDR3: TGTGCCAGCAGAGGGGACAGCACCTACGAGCAGTACTTC.

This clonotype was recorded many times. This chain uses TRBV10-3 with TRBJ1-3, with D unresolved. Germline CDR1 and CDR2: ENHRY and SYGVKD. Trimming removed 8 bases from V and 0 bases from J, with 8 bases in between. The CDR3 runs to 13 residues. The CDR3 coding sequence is TGTGCCATCGGCGAGTACTCTGGAAACACCATATATTTT. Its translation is CAIGEYSGNTIYF.

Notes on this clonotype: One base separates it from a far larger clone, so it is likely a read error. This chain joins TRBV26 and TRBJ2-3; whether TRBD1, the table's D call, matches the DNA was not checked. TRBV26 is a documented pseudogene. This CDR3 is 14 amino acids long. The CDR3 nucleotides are TGTGTCAGCACTGATGACAGGGTCACAGATACGCAGTATTTT. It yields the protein CVSTDDRVTDTQYF.

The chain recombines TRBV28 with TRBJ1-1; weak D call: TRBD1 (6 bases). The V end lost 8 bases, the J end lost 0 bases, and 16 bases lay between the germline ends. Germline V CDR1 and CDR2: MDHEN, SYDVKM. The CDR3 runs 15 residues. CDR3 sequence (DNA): TGTGCCAGCCCCCGCTCGGGGGCCATGAACACTGAAGCTTTCTTT. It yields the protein CASPRSGAMNTEAFF.

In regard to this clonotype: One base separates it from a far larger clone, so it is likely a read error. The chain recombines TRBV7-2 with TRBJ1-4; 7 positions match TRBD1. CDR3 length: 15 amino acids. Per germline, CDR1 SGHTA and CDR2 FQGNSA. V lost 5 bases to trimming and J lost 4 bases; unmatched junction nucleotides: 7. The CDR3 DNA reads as TGTGCCAGCAGCGGTCTCAGGGGGAGTAATGAAAAACTGTTTTTT. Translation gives CASSGLRGSNEKLFF.

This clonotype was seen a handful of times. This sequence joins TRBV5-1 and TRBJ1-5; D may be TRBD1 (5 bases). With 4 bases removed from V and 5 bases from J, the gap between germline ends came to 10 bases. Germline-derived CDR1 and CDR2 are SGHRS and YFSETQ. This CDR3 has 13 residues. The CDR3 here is CASSADIYQPQHF. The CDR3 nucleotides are TGCGCCAGCAGCGCGGACATTTATCAGCCCCAGCATTTT.